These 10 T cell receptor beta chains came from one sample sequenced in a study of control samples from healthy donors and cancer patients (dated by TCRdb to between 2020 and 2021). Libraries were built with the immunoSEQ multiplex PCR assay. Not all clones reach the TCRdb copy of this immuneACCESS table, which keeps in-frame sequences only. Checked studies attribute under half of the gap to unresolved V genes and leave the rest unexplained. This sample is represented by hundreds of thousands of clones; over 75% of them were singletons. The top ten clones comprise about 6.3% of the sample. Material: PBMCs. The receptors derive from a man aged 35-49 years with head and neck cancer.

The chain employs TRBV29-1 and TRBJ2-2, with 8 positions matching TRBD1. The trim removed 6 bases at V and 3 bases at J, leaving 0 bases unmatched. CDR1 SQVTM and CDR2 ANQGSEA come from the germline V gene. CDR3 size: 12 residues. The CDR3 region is CSVQGDTGELFF. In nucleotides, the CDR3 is TGCAGCGTACAGGGGGACACCGGGGAGCTGTTTTTT.

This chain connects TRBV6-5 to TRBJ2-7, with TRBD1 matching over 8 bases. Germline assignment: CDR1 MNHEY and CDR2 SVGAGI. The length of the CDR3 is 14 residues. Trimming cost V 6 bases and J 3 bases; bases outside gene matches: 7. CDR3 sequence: CASSTRDRNYEQYF. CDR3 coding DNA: TGTGCCAGCAGCACGCGGGACAGGAACTACGAGCAGTACTTC.

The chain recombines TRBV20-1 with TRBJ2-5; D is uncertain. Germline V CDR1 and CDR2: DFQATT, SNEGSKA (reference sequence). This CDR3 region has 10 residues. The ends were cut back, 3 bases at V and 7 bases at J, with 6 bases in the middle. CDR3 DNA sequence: TGCAGTGCTAGTTGGGGGACCCAGTACTTC. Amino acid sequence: CSASWGTQYF.

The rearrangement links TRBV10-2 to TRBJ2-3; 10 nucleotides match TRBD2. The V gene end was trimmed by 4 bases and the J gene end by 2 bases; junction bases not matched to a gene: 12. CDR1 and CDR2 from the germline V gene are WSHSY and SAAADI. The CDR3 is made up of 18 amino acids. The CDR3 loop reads CASSAGTPSGGLTDTQYF. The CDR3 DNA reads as TGCGCCAGCAGTGCGGGGACCCCTAGCGGGGGCCTCACAGATACGCAGTATTTT.

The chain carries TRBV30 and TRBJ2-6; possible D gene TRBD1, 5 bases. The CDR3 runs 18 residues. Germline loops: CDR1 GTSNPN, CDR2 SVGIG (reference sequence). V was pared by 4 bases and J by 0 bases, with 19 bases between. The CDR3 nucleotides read TGTGCCTGGACAAGGACATCCCTCGTTAGCTCTGGGGCCAACGTCCTGACTTTC. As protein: CAWTRTSLVSSGANVLTF.

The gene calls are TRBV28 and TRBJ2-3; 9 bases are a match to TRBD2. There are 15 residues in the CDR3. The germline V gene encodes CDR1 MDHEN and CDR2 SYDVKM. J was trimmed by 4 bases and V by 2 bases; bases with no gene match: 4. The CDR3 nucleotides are TGTGCCAGCAGTTTAGCGGGAGGGACAGCAGATACGCAGTATTTT. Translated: CASSLAGGTADTQYF.

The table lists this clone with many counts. CDR3 coding DNA: TGTGCCAGCAGTGAATTGGGAGGGCAGAACAACAATCAGCCCCAGCATTTT. Protein sequence: CASSELGGQNNNQPQHF. V is TRBV6-1 and J is TRBJ1-5; no reliable D call. The length of the CDR3 is 17 residues. V gave up 2 bases and J gave up 3 bases, with 17 bases separating them. The germline V gene encodes CDR1 MNHNS and CDR2 SASEGT.

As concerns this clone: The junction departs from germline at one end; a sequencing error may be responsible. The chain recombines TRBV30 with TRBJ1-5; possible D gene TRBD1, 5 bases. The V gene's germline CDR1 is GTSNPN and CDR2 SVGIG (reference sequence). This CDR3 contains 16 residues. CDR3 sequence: CAWSGEGQGSNLPQHF. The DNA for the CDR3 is TGTGCCTGGAGTGGGGAAGGGCAGGGTTCAAATCTGCCCCAGCATTTT.

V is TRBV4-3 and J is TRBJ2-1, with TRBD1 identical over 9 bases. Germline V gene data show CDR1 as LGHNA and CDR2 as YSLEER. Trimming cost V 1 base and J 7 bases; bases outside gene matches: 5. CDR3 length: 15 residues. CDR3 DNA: TGCGCCAGCAGCCAAGGACAGGGGGTTGTGAATGAGCAGTTCTTC. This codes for CASSQGQGVVNEQFF.

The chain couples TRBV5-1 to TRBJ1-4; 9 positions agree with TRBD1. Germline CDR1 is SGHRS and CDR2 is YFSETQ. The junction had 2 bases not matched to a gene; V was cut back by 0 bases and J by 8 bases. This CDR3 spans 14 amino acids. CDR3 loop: CASSLGQGGEKLFF. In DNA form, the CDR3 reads TGCGCCAGCAGCTTGGGACAGGGGGGCGAAAAACTGTTTTTT.